This T cell receptor (beta chain) is drawn from a study of radiotherapy plus CTLA-4 blockade in lung cancer. The study, taken as a whole, reports: In blood, after radiotherapy plus ipilimumab, tumor-derived TCR clones expanded. Early shifts in blood T cell clones, with interferon-beta, reportedly predicted response best.

Here immunoSEQ multiplex PCR was the method, and the copy in TCRdb shows in-frame clones only, minus some. The profile shows 95,000 to 150,000 clones, about nine tenths of them singletons. Per the germline V gene, CDR1 is MNHEY and CDR2 is SVGAGI. V lost 6 bases, J lost 3 bases, and 7 bases lay in between. The CDR3 consists of 12 residues. Focal radiation plus CTLA-4 blockade with ipilimumab was given to patients with chemo-refractory metastatic non-small-cell lung cancer. Comment on this clone: The antigen remains undetermined.

The sample was peripheral blood, taken from a patient treated with radiotherapy plus ipilimumab. The chain links TRBV6-5 to TRBJ2-3; D unresolved. The receptor comes from a human donor with non-small cell lung cancer that progressed on radiotherapy plus ipilimumab. The CDR3 coding sequence is TGTGCCAGCAGGGGCCTTACAGATACGCAGTATTTT. Amino acids: CASRGLTDTQYF.